Below, one T cell receptor beta chain is given with its context. The antigen it recognizes is unknown. No base-level quality is on record; no much larger clone is a single base apart. The data belong to a study of siplizumab effects on memory and regulatory T cells (dated 2019 in TCRdb). Notes on the research overall: The study examined how the anti-CD2 antibody siplizumab affects alloreactive T-cell subsets in allogeneic mixed lymphocyte reactions built from human PBMCs.

The CDR3 sequence holds 14 residues, the cysteine and phenylalanine included. The kept DNA is CDR3 alone, 42 bases in frame from the first base. V is clipped by 5 bases and J by 4 bases, and the sequence between their germline boundaries is 11 bases long. The germline V gene provides CDR1 SNHLY and CDR2 FYNNEI. The library relied on the immunoSEQ multiplex PCR assay. Approximately 10^5 TCR templates per sample were assayed on the deep sequencing platform. Genomic DNA extracted from sorted T cells was used for TCRbeta CDR3 sequencing. Per the original workflow: The R programming language was used for clonal analysis of TCRbeta CDR3 data. Alloreactive CD4+ and CD8+ clones were defined by comparing unstimulated samples with post-reaction CFSE-low samples. Regulatory or non-regulatory origin of alloreactive CD4+ clones was assigned by matching sequences to the sorted unstimulated Treg and non-Treg repertoires. Held by TCRdb, this immuneACCESS table contains in-frame sequences only and omits some clones. Under half of the omission traces to an unresolved V gene where checked; the cause of the rest is unknown. V and J calls and clone size come straight from that table; D and trimming were deduced from the DNA. The table for this sample lists under 140,000 clones; roughly 92% of them were counted only once. Of the sample, 1.3% is held by the ten largest clones.

Overall study outcomes, separate from this receptor: Among mappable alloreactive CD4+ clones, the Treg-derived fraction averaged nearly 70% with siplizumab versus about 25% in control reactions. The suppressive function of proliferating Tregs from siplizumab cultures was not functionally confirmed. Unstimulated naive T cells appeared more diverse than memory T cells, and naive cells seemed to contribute substantially to the alloresponse. Because sequences at frequencies below about 10^-5 were poorly captured, only a minor fraction of alloreactive clones could be mapped back to unstimulated subsets. Siplizumab significantly reduced the cumulative frequency of alloreactive sequences traceable to unstimulated CD4+ memory T cells. For roughly 75-97% of proliferating CD4+ or CD8+ clones, no naive or memory phenotype could be assigned.

Sorted unstimulated T cells, along with proliferating T cells recovered from mixed lymphocyte reactions, underwent TCRbeta CDR3 sequencing. Fresh whole blood from ten HLA-typed healthy donors served as the source for isolating PBMCs. This clonotype was obtained from a human donor in good health. This sequence uses TRBV2 and TRBJ2-2; no D segment can be confidently identified. What was sequenced was CD4+ T cells sorted from blood. The CDR3 here reads CASSLQPGTGELFF. The DNA is as follows: TGTGCCAGCAGTCTCCAGCCCGGCACCGGGGAGCTGTTTTTT.